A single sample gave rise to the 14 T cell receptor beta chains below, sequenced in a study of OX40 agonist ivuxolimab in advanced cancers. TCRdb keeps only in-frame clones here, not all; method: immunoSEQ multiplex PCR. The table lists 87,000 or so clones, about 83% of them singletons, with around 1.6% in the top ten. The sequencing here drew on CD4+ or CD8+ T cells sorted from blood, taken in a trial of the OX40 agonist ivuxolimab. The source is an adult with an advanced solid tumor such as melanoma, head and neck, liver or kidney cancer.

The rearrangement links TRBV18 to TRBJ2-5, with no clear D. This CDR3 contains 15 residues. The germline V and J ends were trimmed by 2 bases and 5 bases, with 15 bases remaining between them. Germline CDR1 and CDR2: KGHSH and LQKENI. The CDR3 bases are TGTGCCAGCTCACCAGTCAACCCCCCTGGGGAGACCCAGTACTTC. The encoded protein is CASSPVNPPGETQYF.

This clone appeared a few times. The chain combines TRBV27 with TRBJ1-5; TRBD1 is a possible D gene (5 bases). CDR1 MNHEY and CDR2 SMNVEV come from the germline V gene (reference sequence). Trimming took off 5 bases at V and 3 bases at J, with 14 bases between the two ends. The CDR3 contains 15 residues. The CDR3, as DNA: TGTGCCAGCAGTCCGGGCGGGGGGAACAATCAGCCCCAGCATTTT. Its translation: CASSPGGGNNQPQHF.

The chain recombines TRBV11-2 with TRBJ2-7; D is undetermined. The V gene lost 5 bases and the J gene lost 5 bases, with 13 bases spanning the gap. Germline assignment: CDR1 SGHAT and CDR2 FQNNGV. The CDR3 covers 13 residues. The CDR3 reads CASSLRRADEQYF. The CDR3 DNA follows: TGTGCCAGCAGCCTTCGTCGGGCAGACGAGCAGTACTTC.

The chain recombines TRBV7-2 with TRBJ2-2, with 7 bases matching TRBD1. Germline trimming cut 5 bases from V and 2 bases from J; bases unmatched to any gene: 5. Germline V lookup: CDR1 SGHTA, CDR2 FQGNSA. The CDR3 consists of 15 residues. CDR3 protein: CASSPRTGNTGELFF. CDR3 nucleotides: TGTGCCAGCAGCCCGCGGACAGGAAACACCGGGGAGCTGTTTTTT.

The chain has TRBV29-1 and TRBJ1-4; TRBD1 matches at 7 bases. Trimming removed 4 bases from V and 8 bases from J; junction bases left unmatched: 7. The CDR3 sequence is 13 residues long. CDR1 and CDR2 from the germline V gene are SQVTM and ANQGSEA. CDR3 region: CSVGGGAGEKLFF. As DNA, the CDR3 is TGCAGCGTTGGAGGGGGCGCTGGGGAAAAACTGTTTTTT.

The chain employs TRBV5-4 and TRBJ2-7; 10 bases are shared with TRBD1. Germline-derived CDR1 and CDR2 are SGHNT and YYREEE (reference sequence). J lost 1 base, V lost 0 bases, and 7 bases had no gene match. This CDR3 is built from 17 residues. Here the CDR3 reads CASSLGAPGQGSYEQYF. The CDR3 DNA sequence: TGTGCCAGCAGCTTGGGGGCCCCGGGACAGGGGTCCTACGAGCAGTACTTC.

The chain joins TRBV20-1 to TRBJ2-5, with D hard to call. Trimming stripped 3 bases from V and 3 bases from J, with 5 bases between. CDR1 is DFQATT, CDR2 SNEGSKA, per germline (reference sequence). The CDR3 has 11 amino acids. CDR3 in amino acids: CSASGKETQYF. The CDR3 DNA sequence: TGCAGTGCTAGTGGCAAAGAGACCCAGTACTTC.

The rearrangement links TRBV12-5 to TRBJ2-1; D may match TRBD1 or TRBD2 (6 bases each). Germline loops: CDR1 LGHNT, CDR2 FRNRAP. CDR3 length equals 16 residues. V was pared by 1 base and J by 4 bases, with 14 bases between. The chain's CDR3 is CASGLEVGGSYNEQFF. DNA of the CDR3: TGTGCTAGTGGTTTGGAAGTGGGGGGCTCTTACAATGAGCAGTTCTTC.

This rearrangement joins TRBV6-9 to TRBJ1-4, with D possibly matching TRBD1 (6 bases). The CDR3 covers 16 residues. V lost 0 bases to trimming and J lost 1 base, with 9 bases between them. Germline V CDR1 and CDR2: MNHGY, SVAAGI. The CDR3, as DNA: TGTGCCAGCAGTTATTCGCAACAGGGAACTAATGAAAAACTGTTTTTT. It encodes CASSYSQQGTNEKLFF.

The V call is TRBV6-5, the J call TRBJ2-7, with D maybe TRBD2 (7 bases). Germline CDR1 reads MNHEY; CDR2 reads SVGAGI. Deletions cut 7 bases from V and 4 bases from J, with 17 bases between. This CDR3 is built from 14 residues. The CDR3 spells CASTPPGGPYEQYF. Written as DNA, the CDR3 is TGTGCCAGCACTCCCCCGGGGGGCCCATACGAGCAGTACTTC.

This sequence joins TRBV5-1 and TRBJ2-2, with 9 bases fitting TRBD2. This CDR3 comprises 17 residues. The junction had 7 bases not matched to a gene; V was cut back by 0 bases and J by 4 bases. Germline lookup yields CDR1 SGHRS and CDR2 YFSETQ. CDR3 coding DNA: TGCGCCAGCAGCTTGGTCCCTAGCGGGGACGGCACCGGGGAGCTGTTTTTT. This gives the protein CASSLVPSGDGTGELFF.

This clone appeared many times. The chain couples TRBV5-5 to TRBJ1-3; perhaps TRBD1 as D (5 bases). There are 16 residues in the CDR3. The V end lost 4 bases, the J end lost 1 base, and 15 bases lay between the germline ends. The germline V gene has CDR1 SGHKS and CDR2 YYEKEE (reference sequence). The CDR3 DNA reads TGTGCCAGCAGCCGGGGAGGCGGGGGTTCTGGAAACACCATATATTTT. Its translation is CASSRGGGGSGNTIYF.

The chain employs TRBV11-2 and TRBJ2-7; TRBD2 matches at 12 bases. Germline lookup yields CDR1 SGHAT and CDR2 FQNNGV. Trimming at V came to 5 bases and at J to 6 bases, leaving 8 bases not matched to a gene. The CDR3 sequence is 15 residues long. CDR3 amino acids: CASSMNPGLAGEQYF. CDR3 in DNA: TGTGCCAGCAGCATGAACCCGGGACTAGCGGGCGAGCAGTACTTC.

The CDR3 DNA reads TGCGCCAGCCGGGGACAGGGACTAGCGATACCCTACGAGCAGTACTTC. Translated, it gives CASRGQGLAIPYEQYF. The V gene is TRBV10-2, the J gene TRBJ2-5, with a weak D call TRBD2 (10 bases). The last part of the DNA fits TRBJ2-7 better; the J call may be wrong. This CDR3 has 16 amino acids. Germline CDR1 is WSHSY and CDR2 is SAAADI.